A selection of T cell receptor beta chains follows, all from one sample in a study of blood T cell repertoires in COVID-19. Assay used: immunoSEQ multiplex PCR; TCRdb lists only in-frame clones, some missing. The data hold a few hundred thousand clones, with 89% observed a single time. The material sequenced was PBMCs or T cells enriched from blood (not recorded which). The receptors shown here come from an older woman who had recovered from COVID-19. CDR3s include the opening cysteine and the closing phenylalanine or tryptophan. The order of the fields is clone size, V gene, D gene, J gene, CDR3 DNA, CDR3 protein. A D gene is named only where the DNA matches it firmly. Clone sizes are given selectively: once, few, many, or a class where the clone is expanded.

clone size: once; V gene: TRBV5-5; D gene: TRBD1; J gene: TRBJ1-2; CDR3 DNA: TGTGCCAGCAGCAGGGGACAGGGAACAAACTATGGCTACACCTTC; CDR3 protein: CASSRGQGTNYGYTF
clone size: once; V gene: TRBV5-5; D gene: -; J gene: TRBJ2-7; CDR3 DNA: TGTGCCAGCACTCGGGGCGCGGGGTACGAGCAGTACTTC; CDR3 protein: CASTRGAGYEQYF
clone size: -; V gene: TRBV7-3; D gene: -; J gene: TRBJ2-5; CDR3 DNA: TGTGCCAGCAGCACCAGGGGTCAAGAGACCCAGTACTTC; CDR3 protein: CASSTRGQETQYF
clone size: -; V gene: TRBV5-1; D gene: TRBD1; J gene: TRBJ2-7; CDR3 DNA: TGCGCCAGCACCGACAGGGGGCTCTCCTACGAGCAGTACTTC; CDR3 protein: CASTDRGLSYEQYF
clone size: -; V gene: TRBV28; D gene: TRBD1; J gene: TRBJ1-1; CDR3 DNA: TGTGCCAGCAGTTTTGGACAGGGTAACACTGAAGCTTTCTTT; CDR3 protein: CASSFGQGNTEAFF
clone size: -; V gene: TRBV19; D gene: -; J gene: TRBJ2-1; CDR3 DNA: TGTGCCAGTACCCCCAAAGGAGGCGGGATGGGGTCGGGTGAGCAGTTCTTC; CDR3 protein: CASTPKGGGMGSGEQFF
clone size: -; V gene: TRBV30; D gene: -; J gene: TRBJ2-7; CDR3 DNA: TGTGCCGGGGGGCGGGGTTCCTACGAGCAGTACTTC; CDR3 protein: CAGGRGSYEQYF
clone size: -; V gene: TRBV15; D gene: -; J gene: TRBJ1-2; CDR3 DNA: TGTGCCACCAGCCCCACCCAGGGGCAGTCCGTTGGCTACACCTTC; CDR3 protein: CATSPTQGQSVGYTF
clone size: once; V gene: TRBV5-1; D gene: TRBD1; J gene: TRBJ2-1; CDR3 DNA: TGCGCCAGCAGCGGAGGACAGGGAAACTACAATGAGCAGTTCTTC; CDR3 protein: CASSGGQGNYNEQFF
clone size: -; V gene: TRBV5-1; D gene: -; J gene: TRBJ1-2; CDR3 DNA: TGCGCCAGCAGCTTGGAGTCGACTAGTGGCTACACCTTC; CDR3 protein: CASSLESTSGYTF
clone size: once; V gene: TRBV3-1/TRBV3-2; D gene: -; J gene: TRBJ2-7; CDR3 DNA: TGTGCCAGCAGCCGTAAACATAGCGATGAGTACTTC; CDR3 protein: CASSRKHSDEYF
clone size: few; V gene: TRBV7-2; D gene: TRBD2; J gene: TRBJ2-5; CDR3 DNA: TGTGCCAGCAGCTCTAAGGGACTACTCCAAGAGACCCAGTACTTC; CDR3 protein: CASSSKGLLQETQYF
clone size: -; V gene: TRBV28; D gene: -; J gene: TRBJ2-1; CDR3 DNA: TGTGCCAGCAGCGATTCCGGGCGGGGCTGGCAGTTCTTC; CDR3 protein: CASSDSGRGWQFF
clone size: -; V gene: TRBV24-1; D gene: TRBD2; J gene: TRBJ2-5; CDR3 DNA: TGTGCCACCAGTAACGGGGGGTACCAAGAGACCCAGTACTTC; CDR3 protein: CATSNGGYQETQYF
clone size: -; V gene: TRBV7-2; D gene: TRBD2; J gene: TRBJ2-3; CDR3 DNA: TGTGCCAGCAGCTCCCTCCAGCTAGCGGGGCTTGATACGCAGTATTTT; CDR3 protein: CASSSLQLAGLDTQYF
clone size: -; V gene: TRBV28; D gene: -; J gene: TRBJ1-2; CDR3 DNA: TGTGCCAGCAGTTTAGAACTAGCTAACTATGGCTACACCTTC; CDR3 protein: CASSLELANYGYTF
clone size: -; V gene: TRBV29-1; D gene: -; J gene: TRBJ1-1; CDR3 DNA: TGCAGCGCCCCCGACAGGATGAACACTGAAGCTTTCTTT; CDR3 protein: CSAPDRMNTEAFF
clone size: -; V gene: TRBV6-6; D gene: TRBD1; J gene: TRBJ1-6; CDR3 DNA: TGTGCCAGCAGTCGAAGTCTCCGGGACAGGGCGGGAAATTCACCCCTCCACTTT; CDR3 protein: CASSRSLRDRAGNSPLHF
clone size: -; V gene: TRBV15; D gene: TRBD1; J gene: TRBJ1-2; CDR3 DNA: TGTGCCACCAGCCCCCCCGGGACAGGCCCATCTGGCTACACCTTC; CDR3 protein: CATSPPGTGPSGYTF
clone size: -; V gene: TRBV9; D gene: -; J gene: TRBJ2-5; CDR3 DNA: TGTGCCAGCAGCTCCATAGCGGCCCAAGAGACCCAGTACTTC; CDR3 protein: CASSSIAAQETQYF
clone size: -; V gene: TRBV10-2; D gene: -; J gene: TRBJ1-5; CDR3 DNA: TGCGCCAGCAGTGAGAGGTTAGCCCAGCCCCAGCATTTT; CDR3 protein: CASSERLAQPQHF
clone size: few; V gene: TRBV19; D gene: -; J gene: TRBJ1-1; CDR3 DNA: TGTGCCAGTAGTATAGATCCCCCGGGACTAGGGAGCACTGAAGCTTTCTTT; CDR3 protein: CASSIDPPGLGSTEAFF
clone size: -; V gene: TRBV5-1; D gene: TRBD1; J gene: TRBJ2-7; CDR3 DNA: TGCGCCAGCAGCGCCGGGACAGGGAGCGAGCAGTACTTC; CDR3 protein: CASSAGTGSEQYF
clone size: -; V gene: TRBV24-1; D gene: TRBD2; J gene: TRBJ2-5; CDR3 DNA: TGTGCCACCAGTGATTTCGGCCTAGCGGGGGACGAGACCCAGTACTTC; CDR3 protein: CATSDFGLAGDETQYF
clone size: few; V gene: TRBV7-6; D gene: TRBD1; J gene: TRBJ1-2; CDR3 DNA: TGTGCCAGCAGCTTGGGGCAGGGACAGGGCTATGGCTACACCTTC; CDR3 protein: CASSLGQGQGYGYTF
clone size: -; V gene: TRBV2; D gene: TRBD1; J gene: TRBJ1-2; CDR3 DNA: TGTGCCAGCAGTGCCACCGACAGGGGGCTTGGTGGCTACACCTTC; CDR3 protein: CASSATDRGLGGYTF
clone size: once; V gene: TRBV7-3; D gene: -; J gene: TRBJ2-1; CDR3 DNA: TGTGCCAGCAGCGTGGGACGGACAGATGGTGAGCAGTTCTTC; CDR3 protein: CASSVGRTDGEQFF
clone size: -; V gene: TRBV6-5; D gene: TRBD1; J gene: TRBJ2-1; CDR3 DNA: TGTGCCAGCAGTTCCACCGGGACAGGGAAATTGGATGAGCAGTTCTTC; CDR3 protein: CASSSTGTGKLDEQFF
clone size: few; V gene: TRBV6-5; D gene: TRBD1; J gene: TRBJ2-1; CDR3 DNA: TGTGCCAGCAGCCGACAGGGGAACCCCTACAATGAGCAGTTCTTC; CDR3 protein: CASSRQGNPYNEQFF
clone size: -; V gene: TRBV28; D gene: -; J gene: TRBJ1-2; CDR3 DNA: TGTGCCAGCATCGACAGTAACTATGGCTACACCTTC; CDR3 protein: CASIDSNYGYTF
clone size: -; V gene: TRBV9; D gene: TRBD1; J gene: TRBJ1-3; CDR3 DNA: TGTGCCAGCAGCGCACGGACAGGGCTCTCTGGAAACACCATATATTTT; CDR3 protein: CASSARTGLSGNTIYF
clone size: -; V gene: TRBV6-1; D gene: TRBD1; J gene: TRBJ2-5; CDR3 DNA: TGTGCCAGCAGCGAAGACAGGGTTGAGACCCAGTACTTC; CDR3 protein: CASSEDRVETQYF
clone size: -; V gene: TRBV28; D gene: -; J gene: TRBJ1-2; CDR3 DNA: TGTGCCAGCAGTTTCCAGATCGGGGGAGAATATGGCTACACCTTC; CDR3 protein: CASSFQIGGEYGYTF
clone size: -; V gene: TRBV18; D gene: -; J gene: TRBJ1-1; CDR3 DNA: TGTGCCAGCTCAAATAGAGGTGAATACTACACTGAAGCTTTCTTT; CDR3 protein: CASSNRGEYYTEAFF
clone size: -; V gene: TRBV30; D gene: TRBD1; J gene: TRBJ1-5; CDR3 DNA: TGTGCCTGGAGTGGACAGGGATTCGGCAATCAGCCCCAGCATTTT; CDR3 protein: CAWSGQGFGNQPQHF
clone size: few; V gene: TRBV6-5; D gene: TRBD1; J gene: TRBJ2-1; CDR3 DNA: TGTGCCAGCAGGATGGACAGGGAGCGAATAGGGTTCTTC; CDR3 protein: CASRMDRERIGFF
clone size: -; V gene: TRBV7-9; D gene: -; J gene: TRBJ1-6; CDR3 DNA: TGTGCCAAGGCAGGGACACCCCTCCACTTT; CDR3 protein: CAKAGTPLHF
clone size: -; V gene: TRBV7-9; D gene: TRBD1; J gene: TRBJ2-3; CDR3 DNA: TGTGCCAGCAGCTGGGGGACAGGACTCACAGATACGCAGTATTTT; CDR3 protein: CASSWGTGLTDTQYF
clone size: once; V gene: TRBV5-4; D gene: TRBD2; J gene: TRBJ2-1; CDR3 DNA: TGTGCCAGCAGCTTGTTTAGCGGGGGGCTCTACAATGAGCAGTTCTTC; CDR3 protein: CASSLFSGGLYNEQFF
clone size: -; V gene: TRBV6-5; D gene: TRBD1; J gene: TRBJ2-5; CDR3 DNA: TGTGCCAGCACCGCGGACAGGGCACTGGAGGGGACCCAGTACTTC; CDR3 protein: CASTADRALEGTQYF
clone size: -; V gene: TRBV3-1/TRBV3-2; D gene: TRBD1; J gene: TRBJ1-2; CDR3 DNA: TGTGCCAGCAGCCAAGGAGCCCCCGGGACAGGGTATGGCTACACCTTC; CDR3 protein: CASSQGAPGTGYGYTF
clone size: -; V gene: TRBV28; D gene: -; J gene: TRBJ2-7; CDR3 DNA: TGTGCCAGCAGTTTGTGGGACACAACCTACGAGCAGTACTTC; CDR3 protein: CASSLWDTTYEQYF
clone size: -; V gene: TRBV9; D gene: TRBD2; J gene: TRBJ2-3; CDR3 DNA: TGTGCCAGCAGCGTAGGTAATAGCGGGGGGAATACGCAGTATTTT; CDR3 protein: CASSVGNSGGNTQYF
clone size: few; V gene: TRBV29-1; D gene: TRBD1; J gene: TRBJ1-6; CDR3 DNA: TGCAGCGTTTTAACCGGGACAGGGGGAGGAGGCTATAATTCACCCCTCCACTTT; CDR3 protein: CSVLTGTGGGGYNSPLHF
clone size: -; V gene: TRBV18; D gene: -; J gene: TRBJ2-3; CDR3 DNA: TGTGCCAGCTCACCAACGGGACTCACAGATACGCAGTATTTT; CDR3 protein: CASSPTGLTDTQYF
clone size: -; V gene: TRBV3-1/TRBV3-2; D gene: -; J gene: TRBJ1-6; CDR3 DNA: TGTGCCAGCAGCCTACGGGGAGAGAATTCACCCCTCCACTTT; CDR3 protein: CASSLRGENSPLHF
clone size: once; V gene: TRBV5-1; D gene: -; J gene: TRBJ2-2; CDR3 DNA: TGCGCCAGCAGCTGGCAGGACAGAATGGAAGCCCGACCCACCGGGGAGCTGTTTTTT; CDR3 protein: CASSWQDRMEARPTGELFF
clone size: -; V gene: TRBV2; D gene: TRBD2; J gene: TRBJ2-7; CDR3 DNA: TGTGCCAGCAGTGTAGCGGGACTAAACTACGAGCAGTACTTC; CDR3 protein: CASSVAGLNYEQYF
clone size: -; V gene: TRBV2; D gene: TRBD1; J gene: TRBJ1-1; CDR3 DNA: TGTGCCAGCAGTGAATTCGTAATGACAGGGGTGAACACTGAAGCTTTCTTT; CDR3 protein: CASSEFVMTGVNTEAFF
clone size: -; V gene: TRBV21-1; D gene: -; J gene: TRBJ2-3; CDR3 DNA: TGTGCCAGCAGCAAGAGACAGGGCACAGATACGCAGTATTTT; CDR3 protein: CASSKRQGTDTQYF